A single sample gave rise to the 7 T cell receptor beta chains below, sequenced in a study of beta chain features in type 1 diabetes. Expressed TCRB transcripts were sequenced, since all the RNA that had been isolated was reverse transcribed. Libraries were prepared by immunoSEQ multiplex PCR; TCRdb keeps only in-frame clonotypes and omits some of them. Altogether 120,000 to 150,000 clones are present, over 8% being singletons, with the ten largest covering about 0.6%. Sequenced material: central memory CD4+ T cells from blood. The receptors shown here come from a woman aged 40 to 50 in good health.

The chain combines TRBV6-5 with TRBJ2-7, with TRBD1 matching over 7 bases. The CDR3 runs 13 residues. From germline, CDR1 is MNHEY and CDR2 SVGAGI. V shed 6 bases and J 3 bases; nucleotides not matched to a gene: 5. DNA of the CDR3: TGTGCCAGCAGGGGGACAGAGAACTACGAGCAGTACTTC. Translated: CASRGTENYEQYF.

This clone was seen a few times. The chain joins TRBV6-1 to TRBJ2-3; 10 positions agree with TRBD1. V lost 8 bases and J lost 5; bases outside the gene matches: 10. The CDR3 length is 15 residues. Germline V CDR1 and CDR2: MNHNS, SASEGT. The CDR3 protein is CASVPGQGTRDTQYF. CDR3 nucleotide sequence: TGTGCCAGCGTACCGGGACAGGGGACTCGAGATACGCAGTATTTT.

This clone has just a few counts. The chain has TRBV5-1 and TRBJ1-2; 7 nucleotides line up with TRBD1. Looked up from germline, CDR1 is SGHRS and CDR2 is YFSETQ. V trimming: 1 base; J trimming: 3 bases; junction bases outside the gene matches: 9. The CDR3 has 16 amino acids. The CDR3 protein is CASSLTGTVSHYGYTF. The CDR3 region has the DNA TGCGCCAGCAGCTTGACCGGGACAGTGAGCCACTATGGCTACACCTTC.

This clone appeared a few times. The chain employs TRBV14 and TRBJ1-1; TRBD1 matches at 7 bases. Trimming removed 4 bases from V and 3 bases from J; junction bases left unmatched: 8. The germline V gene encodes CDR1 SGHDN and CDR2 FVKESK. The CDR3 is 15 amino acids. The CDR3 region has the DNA TGTGCCAGCAGCCCCCTAGACAGGGCGGACACTGAAGCTTTCTTT. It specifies CASSPLDRADTEAFF.

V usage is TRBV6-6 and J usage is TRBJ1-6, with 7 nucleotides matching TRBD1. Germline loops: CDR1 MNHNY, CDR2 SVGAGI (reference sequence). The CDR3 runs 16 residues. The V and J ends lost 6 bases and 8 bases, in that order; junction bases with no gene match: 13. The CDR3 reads CASRGENRQGYSPLHF. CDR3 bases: TGTGCCAGCAGGGGGGAGAACCGACAGGGATATTCACCCCTCCACTTT.

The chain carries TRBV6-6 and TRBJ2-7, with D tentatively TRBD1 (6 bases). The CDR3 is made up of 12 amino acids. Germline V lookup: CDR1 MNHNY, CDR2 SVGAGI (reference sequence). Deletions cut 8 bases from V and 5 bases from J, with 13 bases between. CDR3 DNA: TGTGCCAGCCGGACAGTAAATAACGAGCAGTACTTC. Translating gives CASRTVNNEQYF.

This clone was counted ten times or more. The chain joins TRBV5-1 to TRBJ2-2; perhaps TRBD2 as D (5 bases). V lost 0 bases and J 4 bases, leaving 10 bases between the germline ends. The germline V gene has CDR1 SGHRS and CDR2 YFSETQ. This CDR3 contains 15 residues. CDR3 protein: CASSLEWSGTGELFF. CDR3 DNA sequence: TGCGCCAGCAGCTTGGAATGGAGCGGCACCGGGGAGCTGTTTTTT.